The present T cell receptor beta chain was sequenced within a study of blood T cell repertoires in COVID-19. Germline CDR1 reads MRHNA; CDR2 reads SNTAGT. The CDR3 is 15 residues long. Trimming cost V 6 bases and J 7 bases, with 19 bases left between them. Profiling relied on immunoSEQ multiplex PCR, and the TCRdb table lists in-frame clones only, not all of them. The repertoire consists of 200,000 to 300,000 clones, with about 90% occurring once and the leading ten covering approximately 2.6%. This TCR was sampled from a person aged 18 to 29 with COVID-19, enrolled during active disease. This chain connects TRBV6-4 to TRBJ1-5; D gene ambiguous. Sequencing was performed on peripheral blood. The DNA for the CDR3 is TGTGCCAGCAGGAACTTAAACGGCGGGGAGCAGCCCCAGCATTTT. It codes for CASRNLNGGEQPQHF.